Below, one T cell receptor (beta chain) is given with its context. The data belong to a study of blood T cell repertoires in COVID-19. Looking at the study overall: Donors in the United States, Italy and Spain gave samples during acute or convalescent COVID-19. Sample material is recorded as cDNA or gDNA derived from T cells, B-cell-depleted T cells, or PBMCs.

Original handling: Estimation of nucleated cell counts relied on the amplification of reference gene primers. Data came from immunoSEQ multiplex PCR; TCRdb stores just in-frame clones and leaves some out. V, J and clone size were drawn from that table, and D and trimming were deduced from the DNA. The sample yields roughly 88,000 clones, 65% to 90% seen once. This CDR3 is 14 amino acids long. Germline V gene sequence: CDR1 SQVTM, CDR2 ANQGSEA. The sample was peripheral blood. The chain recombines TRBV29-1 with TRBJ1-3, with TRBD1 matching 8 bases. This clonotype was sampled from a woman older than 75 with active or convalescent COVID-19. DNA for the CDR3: TGCAGTTACTCAGGGGGCTATTCTGGAAACACCATATATTTT. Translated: CSYSGGYSGNTIYF.